These 8 T cell receptor beta chains originate from one sample sequenced in a study of T cell responses to AZD1222 COVID-19 vaccine. Data came from immunoSEQ multiplex PCR; TCRdb stores just in-frame clones and leaves some out. This sample has more than 85,000 clones, with roughly nine tenths found just once. The sequenced sample was peripheral blood, obtained on day 0 of AZD1222 vaccination. These receptors were obtained from an adult in good health.

This sequence joins TRBV27 and TRBJ1-3; D gene ambiguous. Between the trimmed V and J ends, which lost 4 bases and 0 bases, there was a span of 10 bases. CDR3 length: 15 residues. Per the germline V gene, CDR1 is MNHEY and CDR2 is SMNVEV (reference sequence). CDR3 amino acids: CASSYKASSGNTIYF. The CDR3 DNA sequence: TGTGCCAGCAGTTACAAGGCCTCCTCTGGAAACACCATATATTTT.

The chain recombines TRBV20-1 with TRBJ2-7, with D hard to call. This CDR3 has 11 amino acids. V shed 4 bases and J shed 2 bases, with 6 bases lying between them. Germline V CDR1 and CDR2: DFQATT, SNEGSKA (reference sequence). The CDR3 DNA reads TGCAGTGCTAACTCCCCCTACGAGCAGTACTTC. Its translation: CSANSPYEQYF.

This clone ranks as medium-sized. V and J are TRBV19 and TRBJ2-7; D is possibly TRBD2 (6 bases). CDR1 LNHDA and CDR2 SQIVND come from the germline V gene (reference sequence). Between the trimmed V and J ends, which lost 5 bases and 3 bases, there was a span of 8 bases. The CDR3 extends over 12 amino acids. The CDR3 DNA is TGTGCCAGTAGTCCCGGGGGCTACGAGCAGTACTTC. Translated: CASSPGGYEQYF.

The rearrangement links TRBV4-1 to TRBJ1-3; D is undetermined. V lost 8 bases to trimming and J lost 3 bases, with 14 bases between them. This CDR3 region has 14 residues. CDR1 MGHRA and CDR2 YSYEKL come from the germline V gene. CDR3 loop: CASGVAMFGNTIYF. Written as DNA, the CDR3 is TGCGCCAGCGGGGTCGCGATGTTTGGAAACACCATATATTTT.

This chain links TRBV7-3 with TRBJ2-2; tentatively, D is TRBD1 (5 bases). The V end was cut by 6 bases, the J end by 4 bases, with 12 bases between. The CDR3 runs 14 residues. CDR1 SGHTA and CDR2 FQGTGA come from the germline V gene. The CDR3 bases are TGTGCCAGCAGTCATGACAGCGCCACCGGGGAGCTGTTTTTT. It specifies CASSHDSATGELFF.

This sequence joins TRBV7-8 and TRBJ2-7; no reliable D call. The CDR3 runs to 14 residues. Germline CDR1 reads SGHVS; CDR2 reads FQNEAQ. V dropped 4 bases and J dropped 6 bases, with 16 bases sitting between them. The CDR3 DNA sequence: TGTGCCAGCAGCTACTCCGGGCCTTCAAGCGAGCAGTACTTC. It encodes CASSYSGPSSEQYF.

The chain links TRBV2 to TRBJ1-6; D call uncertain. Trimming pared 4 bases from V and 6 bases from J, leaving 19 bases between. CDR3 length: 17 residues. Germline-derived CDR1 and CDR2 are SNHLY and FYNNEI. CDR3 sequence: CASSGLPAEGGNSPLHF. The DNA for the CDR3 is TGTGCCAGCAGTGGCTTACCCGCGGAGGGTGGTAATTCACCCCTCCACTTT.

The CDR3 DNA is TGTGCCATCAGCCCCTCGGACACCGGGGAGCTGTTTTTT. Protein: CAISPSDTGELFF. The rearrangement uses TRBV10-3 and TRBJ2-2; no definite D call. Trimming took off 6 bases at V and 3 bases at J, with 8 bases between the two ends. There are 13 residues in the CDR3. Per the germline V gene, CDR1 is ENHRY and CDR2 is SYGVKD.